This TCR beta chain was documented in a study of CD8+CD57+ T cells in acquired aplastic anemia. Across the whole study: Across the sorted CD4+ and CD8+ cells, DNA amounts averaged 3.2 ug. Among healthy donors, CD4+ cells averaged roughly 9.8 million reads. Study findings and constraints: Patients had approximately 29 CD8+ CDR3 sequences in common with controls (the shared set).

Profiling that covered TCR beta VDJ and CDR3 relied on genomic DNA as its template. TCRdb ran MiXCR on the reads and lists one entry per CDR3 protein. This table holds around 170,000 distinct CDR3 sequences, approximately 60% found once. CDR3 size: 14 residues. Germline loops: CDR1 DFQATT, CDR2 SNEGSKA (reference sequence). Trimming pared 4 bases from V and 2 bases from J, leaving 14 bases between. Turning to this clonotype: The antigen is undetermined.

The chain employs TRBV20-1 and TRBJ2-5; D remains ambiguous. The source material was sorted CD4+, CD8+, or CD8+CD57+ T cells (not recorded which) from PBMCs. The source is a human donor in good health. For the CDR3, the DNA is TGCAGTGCTATTCATCCAGTGGTTCAAGAGACCCAGTACTTC. This sequence encodes CSAIHPVVQETQYF.